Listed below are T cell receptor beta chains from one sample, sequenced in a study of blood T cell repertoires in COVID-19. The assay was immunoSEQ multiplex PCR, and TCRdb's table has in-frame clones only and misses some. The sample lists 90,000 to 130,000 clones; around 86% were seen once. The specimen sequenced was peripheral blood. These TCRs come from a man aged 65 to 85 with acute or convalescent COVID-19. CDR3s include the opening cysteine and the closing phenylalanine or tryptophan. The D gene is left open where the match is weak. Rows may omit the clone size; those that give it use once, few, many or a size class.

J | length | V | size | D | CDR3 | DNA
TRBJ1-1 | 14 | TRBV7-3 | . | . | CASSLIGGDTEAFF | TGTGCCAGCAGCTTAATCGGGGGGGACACTGAAGCTTTCTTT
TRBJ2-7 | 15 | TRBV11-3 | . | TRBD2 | CASSLRAGDAYEQYF | TGTGCCAGCAGCTTGAGAGCGGGGGATGCATACGAGCAGTACTTC
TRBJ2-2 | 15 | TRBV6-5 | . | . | CASSYARGDTGELFF | TGTGCCAGCAGTTACGCCAGGGGAGACACCGGGGAGCTGTTTTTT
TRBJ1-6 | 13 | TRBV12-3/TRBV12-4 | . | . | CASTRTGVSPLHF | TGTGCCAGCACCCGCACGGGGGTTTCACCCCTCCACTTT
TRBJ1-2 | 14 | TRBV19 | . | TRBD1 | CASRDRDSSYGYTF | TGTGCCAGTAGGGACCGGGACAGCAGCTATGGCTACACCTTC
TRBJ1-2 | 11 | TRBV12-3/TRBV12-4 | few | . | CASSDRNGYTF | TGTGCCAGCAGCGACAGGAATGGCTACACCTTC
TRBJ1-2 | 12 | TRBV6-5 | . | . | CASTQDSKGYTF | TGTGCCAGCACCCAGGACAGTAAAGGCTACACCTTC
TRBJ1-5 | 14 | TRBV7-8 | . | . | CASSLLTGYQPQHF | TGTGCCAGCAGCTTGCTGACAGGCTATCAGCCCCAGCATTTT
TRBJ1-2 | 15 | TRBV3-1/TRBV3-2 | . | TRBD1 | CASSHTGTGGGGYTF | TGTGCCAGCAGCCACACTGGGACAGGGGGCGGTGGCTACACCTTC
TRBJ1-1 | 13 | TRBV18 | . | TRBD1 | CHFGTDMNTEAFF | TGCCACTTCGGGACAGACATGAACACTGAAGCTTTCTTT
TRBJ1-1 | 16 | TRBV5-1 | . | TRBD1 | CASSLGQGEIKAEAFF | TGCGCCAGCAGCCTCGGACAGGGTGAGATCAAAGCGGAAGCTTTCTTT
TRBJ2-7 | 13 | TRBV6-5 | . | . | CASRRMGAYEQYF | TGTGCCAGCAGAAGGATGGGAGCCTACGAGCAGTACTTC
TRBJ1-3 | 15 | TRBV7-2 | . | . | CASSPAGGAGNTIYF | TGTGCCAGCAGTCCCGCCGGGGGGGCCGGAAACACCATATATTTT
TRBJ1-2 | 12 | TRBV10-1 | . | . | CASSDGLGGYTF | TGCGCCAGCAGTGACGGCTTGGGCGGCTACACCTTC
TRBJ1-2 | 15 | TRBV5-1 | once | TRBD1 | CASSPGTVTNYGYTF | TGCGCCAGCAGCCCAGGGACAGTTACCAACTATGGCTACACCTTC
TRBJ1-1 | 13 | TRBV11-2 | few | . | CASTRRGEIEAFF | TGTGCCAGCACCCGACGCGGGGAAATTGAAGCTTTCTTT
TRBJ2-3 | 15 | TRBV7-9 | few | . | CASSPRGTDTDTQYF | TGTGCCAGCAGCCCCCGCGGGACAGACACAGATACGCAGTATTTT
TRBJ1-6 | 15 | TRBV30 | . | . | CAWSVPPAGNSPLHF | TGTGCCTGGAGTGTACCCCCAGCGGGTAATTCACCCCTCCACTTT
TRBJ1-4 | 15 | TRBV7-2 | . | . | CASSSQGWANEKLFF | TGTGCCAGCAGCTCCCAGGGGTGGGCTAATGAAAAACTGTTTTTT
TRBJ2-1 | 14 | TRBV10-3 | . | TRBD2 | CAISRTSGVDEQFF | TGTGCCATCAGTAGGACTAGCGGGGTTGATGAGCAGTTCTTC
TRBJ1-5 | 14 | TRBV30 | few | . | CAWTHTGGAQPQHF | TGTGCCTGGACCCACACCGGAGGAGCTCAGCCCCAGCATTTT
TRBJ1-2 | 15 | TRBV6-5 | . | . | CASSLRGEANYGYTF | TGTGCCAGCAGTTTACGGGGGGAAGCTAACTATGGCTACACCTTC